This T cell receptor beta chain was observed in a study of T cell responses to AZD1222 COVID-19 vaccine. Whole-study findings and limits: Baseline antibody screening turned up just a handful of seropositive AZD1222 recipients. Repertoire sampling happened only post peak T cell response.

The CDR3 consists of 13 residues. Germline loops: CDR1 GTSNPN, CDR2 SVGIG (reference sequence). J gave up 4 bases and V 8 bases, and 7 bases lay outside the gene matches. Only in-frame clones appear in the TCRdb table, and some are missing; sequencing was by immunoSEQ multiplex PCR. The sample comprises more than 150,000 clones, almost 95% of which are singletons, and about 9% rests with the top ten. On this clone: Its cognate antigen is unknown.

The receptor was derived from an adult in good health. V gene TRBV30 combines with J gene TRBJ1-2; 10 bases are shared with TRBD1. The sample in question was peripheral blood, obtained on day 0 of AZD1222 vaccination. The CDR3 sequence is CAGTGAAPYGYTF. The CDR3 bases are TGTGCCGGGACAGGGGCGGCACCCTATGGCTACACCTTC. The complete variable domain, with remaining parts taken from reference TRBV30 and TRBJ1-2, reads SQTIHQWPATLVQPVGSPLSLECTVEGTSNPNLYWYRQAAGRGLQLLFYSVGIGQISSEVPQNLSASRPQDRQFILSSKKLLLSDSGFYLCAGTGAAPYGYTFGSGTRLTVV.